This T cell receptor (beta chain) was captured by sequencing in a study of T cell responses to AZD1222 COVID-19 vaccine. Regarding the study as a whole: Baseline seropositivity occurred in only a handful of AZD1222 recipients.

Germline V gene sequence: CDR1 SGHRS, CDR2 YFSETQ. The CDR3 sequence is 15 residues long. V lost 4 bases, J lost 3 bases, and 7 bases stayed unmatched. To note about this clone: Antigen unknown.

Method: immunoSEQ multiplex PCR; TCRdb's copy keeps in-frame clones and lacks some. The table records about 100,000 clones, around 91% of them present only once. V gene TRBV5-1 combines with J gene TRBJ1-3; 7 bases match TRBD1. This clonotype was sampled from an adult who received the AZD1222 COVID-19 vaccine. The sample consisted of peripheral blood, taken 28 days after the second AZD1222 dose. CDR3 DNA sequence: TGCGCCAGCAGCCTCTCCGGGACAGATGGAAACACCATATATTTT. It codes for CASSLSGTDGNTIYF.